One sample yielded the 13 T cell receptor beta chains listed below, sequenced in a study of graft-versus-host responses after intestinal transplantation. Their antigen targets remain unknown. Profiled with immunoSEQ multiplex PCR; TCRdb holds only in-frame clones, not every one. The data hold 75,000 to 100,000 clones, with about four fifths observed a single time. The specimen comprised unstimulated CD8+ T cells sorted from spleen or lymph node cells, sampled before intestinal transplant. Receptors originate from a human donor who received an intestinal transplant.

The V and J genes are TRBV6-5 and TRBJ2-2; D unresolved. Germline-derived CDR1 and CDR2 are MNHEY and SVGAGI. V was shortened by 5 bases and J by 6 bases, with 7 bases between the two germline ends. There are 12 residues in the CDR3. CDR3 nucleotide sequence: TGTGCCAGCAGTACCTCTCCCGGGGAGCTGTTTTTT. This translates into CASSTSPGELFF.

The chain links TRBV9 to TRBJ2-1; 12 bases fit TRBD2. From germline, CDR1 is SGDLS and CDR2 YYNGEE. The CDR3 contains 14 residues. The J segment lost 6 bases and the V segment lost 3 bases, leaving 1 base of the junction unmatched. CDR3 in amino acids: CASSASGGANEQFF. CDR3 in DNA: TGTGCCAGCAGCGCTAGCGGGGGGGCCAATGAGCAGTTCTTC.

The chain joins TRBV27 to TRBJ1-6, with TRBD1 as a possible D gene (6 bases). This CDR3 is 15 amino acids long. Per the germline V gene, CDR1 is MNHEY and CDR2 is SMNVEV (reference sequence). Trimming removed 0 bases from V and 7 bases from J, with 10 bases in between. The CDR3 region is CASSLSGQGNSPLHF. In DNA, the CDR3 is TGTGCCAGCAGTTTATCGGGGCAGGGGAATTCACCCCTCCACTTT.

As concerns this clone: A single base is all that separates this from a far larger clone, so a read error is likely. The chain combines TRBV7-2 with TRBJ2-7, with D tentatively TRBD2 (6 bases). The CDR3 covers 14 residues. The V end was cut by 5 bases, the J end by 2 bases, with 13 bases between. Germline values: CDR1 SGHTA, CDR2 FQGNSA. CDR3 region: CASSGGLQPYEQYF. CDR3 sequence (DNA): TGTGCCAGCAGCGGGGGACTGCAACCCTACGAGCAGTACTTC.

This sequence joins TRBV29-1 and TRBJ1-1, with TRBD1 as a possible D gene (5 bases). The CDR3 is 11 residues long. Trimming stripped 6 bases from V and 4 bases from J, with 9 bases between. CDR1 and CDR2 (germline): SQVTM, ANQGSEA. The CDR3 nucleotides are TGCAGCGTGCGGGGGGGCACTGAAGCTTTCTTT. Protein product: CSVRGGTEAFF.

V gene TRBV6-6 combines with J gene TRBJ2-1; D unclear. Germline assignment: CDR1 MNHNY and CDR2 SVGAGI (reference sequence). The CDR3 is 14 amino acids. V was pared by 0 bases and J by 4 bases, with 7 bases between. DNA for the CDR3: TGTGCCAGCAGTTACTCGAATTCATACAATGAGCAGTTCTTC. This codes for CASSYSNSYNEQFF.

The rearrangement uses TRBV7-9 and TRBJ2-7; tentatively, D is TRBD1 (5 bases). Trimming cost V 1 base and J 5 bases, with 12 bases left between them. CDR1 and CDR2 (germline): SEHNR, FQNEAQ (reference sequence). This CDR3 comprises 14 residues. For the CDR3, the DNA is TGTGCCAGCAGCTTAGGCAGCCAGGGCGACGAGCAGTACTTC. It codes for CASSLGSQGDEQYF. The whole variable domain, remainder taken from reference TRBV7-9 and TRBJ2-7, is DTGVSQNPRHKITKRGQNVTFRCDPISEHNRLYWYRQTLGQGPEFLTYFQNEAQLEKSRLLSDRFSAERPKGSFSTLEIQRTEQGDSAMYLCASSLGSQGDEQYFGPGTRLTVT.

V gene TRBV5-6 combines with J gene TRBJ2-7; 9 bases match TRBD2. This CDR3 comprises 15 residues. V was pared by 4 bases and J by 1 base, with 6 bases of the junction left unmatched. Germline values: CDR1 SGHDT, CDR2 YYEEEE. In nucleotides, the CDR3 is TGTGCCAGCAGCCCGGGACTAGCACTTTCCTACGAGCAGTACTTC. Translated: CASSPGLALSYEQYF.

The CDR3 DNA follows: TGTGCCAGCAGCCCCCCAATTGGAGGCAGTAATCCCTACGAGCAGTACTTC. Translating it yields CASSPPIGGSNPYEQYF. The rearrangement joins TRBV7-9 to TRBJ2-7; TRBD2 is a possible D gene (5 bases). The CDR3 runs to 17 residues. Germline loops: CDR1 SEHNR, CDR2 FQNEAQ (reference sequence). Trimming took off 5 bases at V and 2 bases at J, with 22 bases between the two ends.

The chain couples TRBV6-5 to TRBJ2-5; a weak D match, TRBD2 (7 bases). The V end lost 8 bases, the J end lost 1 base, and 17 bases lay between the germline ends. CDR1 and CDR2 from the germline V gene are MNHEY and SVGAGI. There are 15 residues in the CDR3. The DNA of the CDR3 is TGTGCCAGCCAAACACACGGGGGGCGCCAAGAGACCCAGTACTTC. It codes for CASQTHGGRQETQYF.

CDR3 in DNA: TGTGCCAGCAGTGCCGGGGAGAGTAATGGCTACACCTTC. Its protein product is CASSAGESNGYTF. The gene calls are TRBV25-1 and TRBJ1-2; D not certain. V was clipped by 4 bases and J by 6 bases, with 12 bases between them. This CDR3 region has 13 residues. The germline CDR1 and CDR2 sequences are MGHDK and SYGVNS.

Only one count was recorded for this clone. This rearrangement joins TRBV4-1 to TRBJ1-2, with unresolved D. CDR3 size: 19 residues. Germline CDR1 is MGHRA and CDR2 is YSYEKL. Trimming took 4 bases from V and 6 from J, leaving 30 bases between them. This CDR3 reads CASSPEILRLLNYGDGYTF. The CDR3 DNA reads TGCGCCAGCAGCCCCGAAATCCTCAGACTCCTTAACTATGGCGATGGCTACACCTTC.

The chain uses TRBV9 and TRBJ2-5; 9 bases line up with TRBD2. The DNA matches TRBJ2-7 better at its end, which makes the J call doubtful. Germline CDR1 and CDR2: SGDLS and YYNGEE. This CDR3 is 18 amino acids long. CDR3 sequence (DNA): TGTGCCAGCAGCGTAGGGTCTAGCGGGGTCGTTAGCTCCTACGAGCAGTACTTC. As protein: CASSVGSSGVVSSYEQYF.